Described below is a single TCR beta chain sequence and its context. Libraries were prepared by immunoSEQ multiplex PCR; TCRdb keeps only in-frame clonotypes and omits some of them. The sample has approximately 46,000 clones, about 74% seen once. V shed 6 bases, J shed 0 bases, and the junction held 6 bases outside the gene matches. This CDR3 region has 15 residues. Germline CDR1 and CDR2: SGHTS and YDEGEE. The data originate from a study of OX40 agonist ivuxolimab in advanced cancers. This chain joins TRBV5-8 and TRBJ2-7; TRBD1 aligns across 10 bases. The sample was CD4+ or CD8+ T cells sorted from blood, taken in a trial of the OX40 agonist ivuxolimab. This sequence was found in an adult with an advanced solid tumor such as melanoma, head and neck, liver or kidney cancer. CDR3 amino acids: CASNSDRGRSYEQYF. The CDR3 DNA is TGTGCCAGCAACTCTGACAGGGGGCGCTCCTACGAGCAGTACTTC.